This TCR beta chain was profiled in a study of CD8+ T cells in alopecia areata (dated by TCRdb to between 2017 and 2018). At the level of the whole study: In both human patients and the C3H/HeJ mouse model, the study applied high-throughput TCRbeta sequencing to look at T cell clonal expansion in alopecia areata. In humans, TCRbeta sequencing was performed on scalp tissue and on sorted CD4+ and CD8+ peripheral blood T cells from healthy controls and from patients with patchy or totalis/universalis alopecia areata. Scalp clonality was compared across normal scalp (n=4), patchy alopecia areata scalp (n=8), and alopecia totalis/universalis scalp (n=8). RNA was extracted with the PAXgene miRNA kit for fixed scalp, the miRNeasy kit for PBMCs, and the RNeasy kit for mouse skin. Amplification of TCRbeta CDR3 regions was done by immunoSEQ multiplex PCR using 35 Vbeta forward primers and 13 Jbeta reverse primers. Overall study results and their limits: Unlike mouse skin, where gammadelta T cells dominate, normal human skin contains resident alphabeta T cells that get sequenced too, which complicates analysis of the scalp TCR repertoire. TCR sequences shared between patients were less clear than in mice, possibly partly because of HLA diversity in the patient population. Compared with normal scalp, lesional scalp had higher clonality and more expanded CD8+ clones, particularly in alopecia totalis/universalis, a pattern that suggests antigenic drive.

Library prep was done by the immunoSEQ multiplex PCR assay. To provide template for TCR sequencing, every sample had RNA extracted and reverse transcribed into cDNA. SuperScript III was used for first-strand cDNA synthesis, primed with a 2:1 mix of oligo-dT and random hexamers. A synthetic immune receptor repertoire was used to measure amplification bias, and any remaining bias was corrected computationally. In the source study's methods: After raw reads were preprocessed to remove errors, the CDR3 was defined following IMGT conventions as running from the conserved cysteine to phenylalanine. To get clonality, Shannon entropy was normalized by log2 of the number of productive unique TCRs and the result was subtracted from 1. Whether scalp clones were CD4 or CD8 was inferred by matching scalp TCRbeta sequences against CD4 and CD8 repertoires sorted from blood. TCRdb re-hosts the immuneACCESS table, in-frame sequences only. Its copies lack some clones; in the studies checked, an unresolved V gene accounts for under half of them, and the cause for the rest is not known. That table is the source of V, J and clone size, and D and trimming were worked out from the DNA. The sample table contains 150,000 to 200,000 clones; only one count was recorded for roughly 50% of them. The top ten hold approximately 4.3% of the sample.

This clone has a handful of counts. The antigen it recognizes is unknown. It has no much larger one-base neighbor in the sample; base qualities were not kept. PBMCs were isolated by density centrifugation and stained for CD3, CD4 and CD8, after which CD4+ and CD8+ T cells were sorted on a FACSAria. Scalp biopsies and blood samples were obtained from unaffected controls. Taken from cysteine to phenylalanine, the CDR3 has 13 residues. CDR3 DNA is the only sequence kept; it has 39 bases, read in frame from the first base. Reading the germline V gene gives CDR1 SQVTM and CDR2 ANQGSEA. The V end loses 6 bases and the J end loses 6 bases, and a stretch of 17 bases separates them.

The sequence came from a human donor in good health. The chain is made from TRBV29-1 and TRBJ1-1; no D gene can be assigned with confidence. What was sequenced was CD4+ T cells sorted from blood. CDR3 region: CSVLGPGFSEAFF. The nucleotides are TGCAGCGTCCTGGGCCCGGGTTTTTCTGAAGCTTTCTTT. Here the CDR3 is joined to the reference TRBV29-1 and TRBJ1-1 genes, and the full variable domain is: SAVISQKPSRDICQRGTSLTIQCQVDSQVTMMFWYRQQPGQSLTLIATANQGSEATYESGFVIDKFPISRPNLTFSTLTVSNMSPEDSSIYLCSVLGPGFSEAFFGQGTRLTVV.